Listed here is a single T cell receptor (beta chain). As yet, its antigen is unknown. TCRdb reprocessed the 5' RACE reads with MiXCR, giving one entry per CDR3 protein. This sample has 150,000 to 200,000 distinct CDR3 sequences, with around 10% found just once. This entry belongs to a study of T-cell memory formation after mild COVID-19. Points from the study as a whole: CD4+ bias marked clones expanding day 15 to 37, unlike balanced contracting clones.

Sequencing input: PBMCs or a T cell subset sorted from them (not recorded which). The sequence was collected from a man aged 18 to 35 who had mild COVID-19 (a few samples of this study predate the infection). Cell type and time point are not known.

CDR3 DNA sequence: TGTGCCATCAAAGAGGGACTTGGCACAGATACGCAGTATTTT. It specifies CAIKEGLGTDTQYF. The rearrangement links TRBV10-3 to TRBJ2-3; a possible D gene is TRBD2 (6 bases). Trimming removed 7 bases from V and 1 base from J, with 12 bases in between. CDR1 and CDR2 (germline): ENHRY, SYGVKD. This CDR3 has 14 residues.